This T cell receptor (beta chain) was found in a study of a mutant IDH1 vaccine in newly diagnosed glioma. Looking at the study overall: Before enrollment, the patients had been treated with radiotherapy alone, temozolomide alone, or both together. Most of them had received both.

The protocol was immunoSEQ multiplex PCR, while the TCRdb copy is restricted to in-frame clones and leaves out a portion. Among over 55,000 clones listed, approximately 86% were seen once. The junction had 20 bases not matched to a gene; V was cut back by 3 bases and J by 4 bases. The CDR3 is 21 residues long. CDR1 and CDR2 (germline): ENHRY, SYGVKD. With regard to this clone: The antigen is not known.

Documented time point: week 5, during vaccination. One vaccine dose held 300 ug of mutant IDH1 20-mer peptide and came with topical imiquimod. This chain joins TRBV10-3 and TRBJ2-1, with 11 bases fitting TRBD2. This TCR was recovered from a woman younger than 35 with glioma. Some clones in this sample may be carry-over from other donors' samples. The sequences come from PBMCs, collected from a glioma patient whose treatment included an IDH1 peptide vaccine. CDR3 DNA sequence: TGTGCCATCAGTGATATTGTAGGGGTCTCTCAGGGACTAGCGGCTTACAATGAGCAGTTCTTC. Its protein is CAISDIVGVSQGLAAYNEQFF.